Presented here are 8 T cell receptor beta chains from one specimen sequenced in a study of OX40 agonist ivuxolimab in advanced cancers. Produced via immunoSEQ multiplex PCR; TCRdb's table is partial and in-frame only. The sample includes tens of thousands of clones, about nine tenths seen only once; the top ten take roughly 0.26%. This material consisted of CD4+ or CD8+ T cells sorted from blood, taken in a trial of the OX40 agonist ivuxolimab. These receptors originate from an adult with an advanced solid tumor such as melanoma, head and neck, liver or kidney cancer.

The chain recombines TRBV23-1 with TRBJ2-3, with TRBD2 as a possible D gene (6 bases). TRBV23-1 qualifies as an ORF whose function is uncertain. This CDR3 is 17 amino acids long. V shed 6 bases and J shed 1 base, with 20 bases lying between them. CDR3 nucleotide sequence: TGCGCCAGCAGACTCTTAATGGCTGCGGGATGCACAGATACGCAGTATTTT. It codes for CASRLLMAAGCTDTQYF.

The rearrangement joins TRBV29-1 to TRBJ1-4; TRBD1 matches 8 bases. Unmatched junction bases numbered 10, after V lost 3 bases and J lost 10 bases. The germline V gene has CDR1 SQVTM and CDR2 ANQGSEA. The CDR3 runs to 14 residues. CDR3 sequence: CSVDSGTGRGKLFF. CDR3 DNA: TGCAGCGTTGATTCCGGGACAGGTCGAGGAAAACTGTTTTTT.

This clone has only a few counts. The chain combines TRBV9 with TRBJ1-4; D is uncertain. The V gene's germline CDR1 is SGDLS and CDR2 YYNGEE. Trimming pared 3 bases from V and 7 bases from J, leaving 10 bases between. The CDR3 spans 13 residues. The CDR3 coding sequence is TGTGCCAGCAGCGCCTCCCGGACTGAAAAACTGTTTTTT. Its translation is CASSASRTEKLFF.

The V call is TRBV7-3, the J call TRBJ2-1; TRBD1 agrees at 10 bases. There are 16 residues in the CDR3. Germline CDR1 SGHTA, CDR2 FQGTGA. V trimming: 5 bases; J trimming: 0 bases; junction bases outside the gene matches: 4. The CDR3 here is CASSPGTGDSYNEQFF. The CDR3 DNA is TGTGCCAGCAGCCCGGGGACAGGGGACTCCTACAATGAGCAGTTCTTC. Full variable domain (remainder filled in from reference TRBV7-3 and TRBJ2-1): GAGVSQTPSNKVTEKGKYVELRCDPISGHTALYWYRQSLGQGPEFLIYFQGTGAADDSGLPNDRFFAVRPEGSVSTLKIQRTERGDSAVYLCASSPGTGDSYNEQFFGPGTRLTVL.

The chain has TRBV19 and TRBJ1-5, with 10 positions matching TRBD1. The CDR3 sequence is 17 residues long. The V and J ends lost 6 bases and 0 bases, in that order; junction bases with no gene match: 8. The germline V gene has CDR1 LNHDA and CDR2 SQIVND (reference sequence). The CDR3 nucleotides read TGTGCCAGTAGGAGATTGGGACAGGGGTTTAGCAATCAGCCCCAGCATTTT. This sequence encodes CASRRLGQGFSNQPQHF.

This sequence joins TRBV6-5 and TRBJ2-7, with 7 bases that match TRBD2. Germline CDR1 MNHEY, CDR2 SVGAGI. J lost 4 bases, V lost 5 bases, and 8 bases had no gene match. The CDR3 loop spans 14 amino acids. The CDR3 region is CASSLSYSGYEQYF. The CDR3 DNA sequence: TGTGCCAGCAGTCTCTCGTATAGCGGGTACGAGCAGTACTTC.

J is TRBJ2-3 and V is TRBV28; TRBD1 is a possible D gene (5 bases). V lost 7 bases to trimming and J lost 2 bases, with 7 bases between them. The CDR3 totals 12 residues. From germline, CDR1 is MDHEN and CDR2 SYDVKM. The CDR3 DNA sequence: TGTGCCAGCAAGGGGTTCACAGATACGCAGTATTTT. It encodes CASKGFTDTQYF.

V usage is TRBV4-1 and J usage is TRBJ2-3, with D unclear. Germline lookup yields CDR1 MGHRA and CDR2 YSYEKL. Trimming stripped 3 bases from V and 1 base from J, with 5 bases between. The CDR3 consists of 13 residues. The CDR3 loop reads CASSHTRTDTQYF. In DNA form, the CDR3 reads TGCGCCAGCAGCCATACCCGCACAGATACGCAGTATTTT.